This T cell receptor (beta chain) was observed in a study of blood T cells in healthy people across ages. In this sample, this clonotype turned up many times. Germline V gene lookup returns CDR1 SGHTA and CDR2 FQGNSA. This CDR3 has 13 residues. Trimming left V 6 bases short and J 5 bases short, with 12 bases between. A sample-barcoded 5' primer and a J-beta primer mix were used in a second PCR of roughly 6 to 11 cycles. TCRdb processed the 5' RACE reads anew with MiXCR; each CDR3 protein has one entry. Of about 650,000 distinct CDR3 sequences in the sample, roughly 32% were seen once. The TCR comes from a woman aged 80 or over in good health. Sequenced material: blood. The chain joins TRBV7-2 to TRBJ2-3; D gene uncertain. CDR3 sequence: CASSFRAQDTQYF. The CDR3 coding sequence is TGTGCCAGCAGTTTCCGGGCCCAAGATACGCAGTATTTT.